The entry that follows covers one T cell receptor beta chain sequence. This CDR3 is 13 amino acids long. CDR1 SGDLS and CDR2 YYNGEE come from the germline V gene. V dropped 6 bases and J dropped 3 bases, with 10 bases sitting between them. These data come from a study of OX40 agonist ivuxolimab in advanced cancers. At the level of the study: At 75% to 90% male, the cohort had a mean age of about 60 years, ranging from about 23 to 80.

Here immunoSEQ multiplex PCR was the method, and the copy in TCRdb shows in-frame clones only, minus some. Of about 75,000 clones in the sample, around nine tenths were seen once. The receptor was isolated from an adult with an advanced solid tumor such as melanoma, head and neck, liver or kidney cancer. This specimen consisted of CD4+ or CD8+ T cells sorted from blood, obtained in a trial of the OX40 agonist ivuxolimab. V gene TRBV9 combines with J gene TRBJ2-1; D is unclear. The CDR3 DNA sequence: TGTGCCAGCACTCGGACGGACTACAATGAGCAGTTCTTC. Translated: CASTRTDYNEQFF.